Following are 7 T cell receptor beta chains from one sample sequenced in a study of response to subunit inactivated influenza vaccine. TCRdb reprocessed the RT-PCR reads with MiXCR, giving one entry per CDR3 protein. This sample carries around 190,000 distinct CDR3 sequences, approximately 14% of them seen once, and the ten largest clones take approximately 25%. This specimen consisted of CD8+ T cells sorted from PBMCs, obtained around 5 days after vaccination. These receptors all stem from a man aged 45 to 65 who received an inactivated influenza vaccine.

The sample holds many counts of this clonotype. V and J are TRBV27 and TRBJ2-7; the D gene could be TRBD1 or TRBD2 (6 bases each). Germline CDR1 reads MNHEY; CDR2 reads SMNVEV (reference sequence). Between the trimmed V and J ends, which lost 8 bases and 3 bases, there was a span of 17 bases. The CDR3 loop spans 14 amino acids. CDR3 coding DNA: TGTGCCAGCGGCCTTCCCAGGGGAGGCTACGAGCAGTACTTC. Its protein is CASGLPRGGYEQYF.

This clonotype was counted between two and nine times. The V gene is TRBV11-2, the J gene TRBJ1-1; D call uncertain. With 3 bases removed from V and 6 bases from J, the gap between germline ends came to 11 bases. Germline-derived CDR1 and CDR2 are SGHAT and FQNNGV. This CDR3 contains 13 residues. CDR3 sequence: CASSLWGGAEAFF. The CDR3 region has the DNA TGTGCCAGCAGCTTGTGGGGAGGCGCTGAAGCTTTCTTT.

This clonotype was detected a few times. The chain couples TRBV7-9 to TRBJ2-1; a possible D gene is TRBD2 (5 bases). The CDR3 covers 15 residues. V lost 6 bases and J 2 bases, leaving 14 bases between the germline ends. The germline gives CDR1 SEHNR, CDR2 FQNEAQ (reference sequence). The CDR3 here is CASRVLAPTYNEQFF. CDR3 nucleotides: TGTGCCAGCAGGGTCTTAGCGCCAACCTACAATGAGCAGTTCTTC.

The chain links TRBV29-1 to TRBJ2-5; 12 bases are shared with TRBD2. The junction had 9 bases not matched to a gene; V was cut back by 3 bases and J by 1 base. CDR3 length: 17 amino acids. The germline CDR1 and CDR2 sequences are SQVTM and ANQGSEA. The CDR3 DNA is TGCAGCGTTGAGTGGCTAGCGGGGGGGCAACCCCAAGAGACCCAGTACTTC. Protein sequence: CSVEWLAGGQPQETQYF. Filled out from reference TRBV29-1 and TRBJ2-5, the complete variable domain reads SAVISQKPSRDICQRGTSLTIQCQVDSQVTMMFWYRQQPGQSLTLIATANQGSEATYESGFVIDKFPISRPNLTFSTLTVSNMSPEDSSIYLCSVEWLAGGQPQETQYFGPGTRLLVL.

This clonotype showed up just a few times. This chain connects TRBV12-3 or TRBV12-4 to TRBJ2-2; D call uncertain. The V and J ends lost 5 bases and 0 bases respectively, with 13 bases between them. The CDR3 runs to 16 residues. Here the CDR3 reads CASSPHEFANTGELFF. CDR3 sequence (DNA): TGTGCCAGCAGTCCCCACGAGTTCGCGAACACCGGGGAGCTGTTTTTT.

V and J are TRBV4-3 and TRBJ1-5; no firm D call. This CDR3 is built from 15 residues. Germline-derived CDR1 and CDR2 are LGHNA and YSLEER. Deletions cut 1 base from V and 8 bases from J, with 15 bases between. Here the CDR3 DNA reads TGCGCCAGCAGCCAAGGTTGGATGGACGGGAAGCCCCAGCATTTT. Translation: CASSQGWMDGKPQHF.

This clonotype was counted many times. The chain's CDR3 is CASSFNRGSYEQYF. CDR3 bases: TGTGCCAGCAGTTTTAACAGGGGCTCCTACGAGCAGTACTTC. V and J are TRBV12-3 or TRBV12-4 and TRBJ2-7, with TRBD1 matching over 7 bases. V lost 3 bases to trimming and J lost 0 bases; unmatched junction nucleotides: 2. The CDR3 has 14 residues.